The TCR beta chain described here comes from a study of T cells in Graves' hyperthyroidism and ophthalmopathy. The wider study: Peripheral blood was taken when the disease was first diagnosed, before any treatment began. Study-level findings and limits: Model predictions of ophthalmopathy came a median roughly 6.7 months before onset. A 13 V-J model separated ophthalmopathy from stable hyperthyroidism.

Deletions cut 6 bases from V and 0 bases from J, with 8 bases between. Germline CDR1 is DFQATT and CDR2 is SNEGSKA (reference sequence). CDR3 size: 13 residues. Patients were aged 18 to 65, had disease duration under 2 months, and had newly diagnosed hyperthyroidism. RNA transcripts gave rise to amplified TCR beta CDR3 regions. The HTBI set primed first-round TCR CDR3 RT-PCR. TCRdb analysed the multiplex PCR reads with MiXCR anew, one entry per CDR3 protein. The sample has around 420,000 distinct CDR3 sequences; roughly an eighth are singletons. About this clonotype: As yet, its antigen is unknown.

The receptor's source is a woman between 18 and 29 years old with Graves' hyperthyroidism. Sequencing was performed on blood. This chain joins TRBV20-1 and TRBJ2-2; D call uncertain. The CDR3: CSASTPNTGELFF. CDR3 bases: TGCAGTGCCAGTACACCGAACACCGGGGAGCTGTTTTTT.